The entry that follows covers one T cell receptor (beta chain) sequence. The target antigen is unknown. The assay was immunoSEQ multiplex PCR, and TCRdb's table has in-frame clones only and misses some. Of around 100,000 clones listed, approximately 75% are singletons. The length of the CDR3 is 15 residues. Germline CDR1 LNHNV, CDR2 YYDKDF (reference sequence). V gave up 2 bases and J gave up 8 bases, with 16 bases separating them. The data belong to a study of fetal regulatory T cell absence and autoimmunity. Study-level findings and limits: Oligoclonal TCR enrichment in pancreas over cord blood reached over 90-fold for some clones. In IPEX syndrome, oligoclonal enrichment was read as supporting prenatal antigen-driven autoimmunity in the pancreas.

Sequenced input: pancreas tissue. The receptor's source is a male donor with IPEX syndrome. This chain connects TRBV15 to TRBJ2-1; no clear D gene. The CDR3 reads CATSRSPSLADEQFF. In DNA, the CDR3 is TGTGCCACCAGCAGATCCCCCAGTTTGGCCGATGAGCAGTTCTTC.